The table lists the clone carrying this TCR beta chain with many counts. No antigen is known for it. The source of the sample is a study of T cell repertoires in cytomegalovirus infection. Study-level information: Peptides in the study included HLA-C-restricted and HLA-B-restricted CMV epitopes. From public TCR beta signatures came an indication of both CMV infection and matching HLA type.

Study-wide results and caveats: HLA-C-restricted, CMV-specific TCR beta clonotypes were dominant ex vivo.

TCRdb reprocessed the reads via MiXCR and lists one record per CDR3 protein. The sample has a few hundred thousand distinct CDR3 sequences, roughly a third seen once. The source was cultured PBMCs, collected from culture after CMV antigen stimulation. The source is a human donor in good health (CMV status not recorded). Some clones in this sample may be carry-over from other donors' samples.

Here the CDR3 DNA reads TGTGCCAGCAGTTTCGGGTCAGGCGACGGCTACACCTTC. Its translation is CASSFGSGDGYTF. The J gene is TRBJ1-2, the V gene TRBV28; no definite D call. The CDR3 is 13 residues long. Trimming left V 3 bases short and J 8 bases short, with 13 bases between. Germline CDR1 reads MDHEN; CDR2 reads SYDVKM.